Presented here are 29 T cell receptor beta chains from one specimen sequenced in a study of OX40 agonist ivuxolimab in advanced cancers. Preparation of the library involved the immunoSEQ multiplex PCR assay. This immuneACCESS table, as held by TCRdb, lists in-frame sequences with V and J called but not all clones. Of the missing ones, under half trace to an unresolved V gene in checked studies; the others have no known cause. The sample records 45,000 to 55,000 clones, about 80% of which are singletons. More than 1.5% of the sample is taken by the ten largest. The sequenced sample was CD4+ or CD8+ T cells sorted from blood, obtained in a trial of the OX40 agonist ivuxolimab. These receptor sequences come from an adult with an advanced solid tumor such as melanoma, head and neck, liver or kidney cancer.

Of note for this clone: Germline is not matched at one junction end, which may reflect a read error. The rearrangement joins TRBV6-1 to TRBJ1-5; D call uncertain. Germline V gene sequence: CDR1 MNHNS, CDR2 SASEGT. There are 13 residues in the CDR3. The CDR3 nucleotides are TGTGCCAGCAGGGAAGCGGGCAATCAGCCCCAGCATTTT. It codes for CASREAGNQPQHF.

This clone appeared a few times. This rearrangement joins TRBV28 to TRBJ1-1, with no clear D. V was trimmed by 7 bases and J by 0 bases, leaving 6 bases between them. Germline V gene lookup returns CDR1 MDHEN and CDR2 SYDVKM. There are 12 residues in the CDR3. The CDR3 is CASNVMNTEAFF. In nucleotides, the CDR3 is TGTGCCAGCAACGTAATGAACACTGAAGCTTTCTTT.

The chain employs TRBV7-3 and TRBJ1-1, with TRBD1 as a possible D gene (6 bases). The CDR3 covers 15 residues. Trimming removed 1 base at V and 1 base at J, with 10 bases between. Germline values: CDR1 SGHTA, CDR2 FQGTGA. This chain's CDR3 is CASSLMPGQNTEAFF. In DNA form, the CDR3 reads TGTGCCAGCAGCTTAATGCCGGGACAGAACACTGAAGCTTTCTTT.

The CDR3 is CASSPTTEARETQYF. In nucleotides, the CDR3 is TGTGCCAGCTCACCAACTACGGAGGCGCGAGAGACCCAGTACTTC. The chain has TRBV18 and TRBJ2-5, with a tentative D call TRBD2 (5 bases). There are 15 residues in the CDR3. Germline assignment: CDR1 KGHSH and CDR2 LQKENI. V was clipped by 2 bases and J by 4 bases, with 14 bases between them. The whole variable domain, filled in from reference TRBV18 and TRBJ2-5, reads NAGVMQNPRHLVRRRGQEARLRCSPMKGHSHVYWYRQLPEEGLKFMVYLQKENIIDESGMPKERFSAEFPKEGPSILRIQQVVRGDSAAYFCASSPTTEARETQYFGPGTRLLVL.

The V call is TRBV18, the J call TRBJ2-7, with D tentatively TRBD2 (6 bases). The germline gives CDR1 KGHSH, CDR2 LQKENI. CDR3 size: 14 residues. V lost 2 bases and J 3 bases, leaving 11 bases between the germline ends. Here the CDR3 reads CASSPTTRVYEQYF. CDR3 DNA: TGTGCCAGCTCACCAACGACTAGAGTCTACGAGCAGTACTTC.

The chain joins TRBV6-1 to TRBJ2-1; TRBD2 aligns across 7 bases. Germline CDR1 is MNHNS and CDR2 is SASEGT. The CDR3 runs 18 residues. V was pared by 3 bases and J by 5 bases, with 16 bases of the junction left unmatched. For the CDR3, the DNA is TGTGCCAGCAGTGACGGGTTAAGAGGGAGGGGACGTAACAATGAGCAGTTCTTC. Translating it yields CASSDGLRGRGRNNEQFF.

As regards this clone: Other DNA sequences within the sample encode an identical CDR3. The V call is TRBV5-4, the J call TRBJ2-1, with 11 bases aligning to TRBD1. Germline values: CDR1 SGHNT, CDR2 YYREEE (reference sequence). V dropped 4 bases and J dropped 4; count of bases not matched to a gene: 4. The CDR3 loop spans 15 amino acids. DNA for the CDR3: TGTGCCAGCAGCGCAGGGACAGGGGGGTACAATGAGCAGTTCTTC. Amino acids: CASSAGTGGYNEQFF.

This clone was seen a single time. The chain joins TRBV5-6 to TRBJ2-7, with 13 bases that match TRBD2. J was trimmed by 9 bases and V by 3 bases; bases with no gene match: 21. In germline, CDR1 is SGHDT, CDR2 YYEEEE. The length of the CDR3 is 19 residues. CDR3 sequence: CASSYLGQGSTSGRASQYF. CDR3 coding DNA: TGTGCCAGCAGCTATTTGGGACAGGGGTCTACTAGCGGGAGGGCCTCGCAGTACTTC.

This chain connects TRBV19 to TRBJ1-5; D is possibly TRBD1 (6 bases). Germline lookup yields CDR1 LNHDA and CDR2 SQIVND (reference sequence). The ends were cut back, 5 bases at V and 1 base at J, with 15 bases in the middle. The CDR3 spans 16 residues. The CDR3 sequence: CASSPRRGQSNQPQHF. The CDR3 nucleotides are TGTGCCAGTAGTCCCCGCAGGGGACAAAGCAATCAGCCCCAGCATTTT.

V and J are TRBV7-9 and TRBJ2-2; D remains unclear. Germline assignment: CDR1 SEHNR and CDR2 FQNEAQ (reference sequence). This CDR3 contains 14 residues. The V gene lost 1 base and the J gene lost 3 bases, with 6 bases spanning the gap. The CDR3 here is CASSLVDHTGELFF. CDR3 DNA sequence: TGTGCCAGCAGCTTAGTAGACCACACCGGGGAGCTGTTTTTT.

The chain employs TRBV25-1 and TRBJ1-2; a weak D match, TRBD1 (5 bases). This CDR3 is built from 14 residues. The V gene lost 2 bases and the J gene lost 7 bases, with 14 bases spanning the gap. The germline V gene encodes CDR1 MGHDK and CDR2 SYGVNS. CDR3 DNA: TGTGCCAGCAGTGAACCAGGGCGGCTTACTGGCTACACCTTC. Translating it yields CASSEPGRLTGYTF.

This chain links TRBV4-1 with TRBJ2-7; a weak D match, TRBD2 (5 bases). The CDR3 length is 14 residues. Germline V gene lookup returns CDR1 MGHRA and CDR2 YSYEKL. The germline V and J ends were trimmed by 4 bases and 2 bases, with 12 bases remaining between them. The CDR3 DNA reads as TGCGCCAGCAGCCGAACGGACTCAACCTACGAGCAGTACTTC. Residues: CASSRTDSTYEQYF.

This rearrangement joins TRBV18 to TRBJ2-1; a possible D gene is TRBD1 (6 bases). Germline-derived CDR1 and CDR2 are KGHSH and LQKENI. This CDR3 has 15 amino acids. V was trimmed by 6 bases and J by 4 bases, leaving 16 bases between them. The CDR3 DNA follows: TGTGCCAGCTCCACAGAGCACAGGGATTACAATGAGCAGTTCTTC. As protein: CASSTEHRDYNEQFF.

Here the CDR3 reads CASSLGLRVRRYNEQFF. The CDR3 bases are TGTGCCAGCAGCTTAGGTTTGAGGGTTAGAAGGTACAATGAGCAGTTCTTC. V usage is TRBV7-8 and J usage is TRBJ2-1, with D possibly TRBD2 on 5 matching bases. Deletions cut 1 base from V and 4 bases from J, with 17 bases between. Per germline, CDR1 SGHVS and CDR2 FQNEAQ. This CDR3 is built from 17 residues. Using reference TRBV7-8 and TRBJ2-1 for the parts outside the CDR3, the full variable domain is GAGVSQSPRYKVAKRGQDVALRCDPISGHVSLFWYQQALGQGPEFLTYFQNEAQLDKSGLPSDRFFAERPEGSVSTLKIQRTQQEDSAVYLCASSLGLRVRRYNEQFFGPGTRLTVL.

The V gene is TRBV29-1, the J gene TRBJ1-1, with D hard to call. V dropped 1 base and J dropped 5 bases, with 14 bases sitting between them. CDR3 length equals 14 residues. CDR1 and CDR2 from the germline V gene are SQVTM and ANQGSEA. CDR3 sequence: CSVEVLGLGTEAFF. As DNA, the CDR3 is TGCAGCGTTGAAGTTTTGGGCTTGGGAACTGAAGCTTTCTTT.

The chain couples TRBV6-4 to TRBJ2-5, with a possible D match to TRBD1 (6 bases). The CDR3 contains 15 residues. CDR1 is MRHNA, CDR2 SNTAGT, per germline. The ends were cut back, 5 bases at V and 0 bases at J, with 13 bases in the middle. In DNA form, the CDR3 reads TGTGCCAGCAGTTACCTACAGGGATACCAAGAGACCCAGTACTTC. Its protein product is CASSYLQGYQETQYF.

The V gene is TRBV5-4, the J gene TRBJ2-7, with 9 bases that match TRBD2. CDR3 length: 16 amino acids. Losses at the gene ends were 0 bases for V and 4 bases for J; bases not matched to a gene: 8. The germline V gene has CDR1 SGHNT and CDR2 YYREEE (reference sequence). CDR3 in DNA: TGTGCCAGCAGCTTGGGACTAGCGGAGTGGGGATACGAGCAGTACTTC. Protein product: CASSLGLAEWGYEQYF.

V gene TRBV28 combines with J gene TRBJ2-4; perhaps TRBD2 as D (5 bases). Germline loops: CDR1 MDHEN, CDR2 SYDVKM. V was shortened by 6 bases and J by 5 bases, with 11 bases between the two germline ends. The CDR3 spans 13 residues. The CDR3 DNA reads TGTGCCAGCAGCGAGGGAGCGGAAAACATTCAGTACTTC. Its protein is CASSEGAENIQYF.

The gene calls are TRBV10-2 and TRBJ2-7, with 14 bases that match TRBD2. This CDR3 is built from 14 residues. Germline V lookup: CDR1 WSHSY, CDR2 SAAADI. Trimming took 8 bases from V and 6 from J; bases not matched to a gene: 6. CDR3 DNA sequence: TGCGCCAGCGGGACTAGCGGGAGAGGGGGCGAGCAGTACTTC. Amino acid sequence: CASGTSGRGGEQYF.

The chain uses TRBV2 and TRBJ2-3; tentatively, D is TRBD2 (5 bases). CDR1 SNHLY and CDR2 FYNNEI come from the germline V gene. The V and J ends lost 7 bases and 0 bases respectively, with 14 bases between them. This CDR3 spans 15 amino acids. The CDR3 DNA reads as TGTGCCAGCACTTCCTGGACTGGTAGCACAGATACGCAGTATTTT. Translation gives CASTSWTGSTDTQYF.

The chain joins TRBV28 to TRBJ1-5, with D possibly TRBD1 on 6 matching bases. The CDR3 covers 14 residues. The V end lost 5 bases, the J end lost 6 bases, and 14 bases lay between the germline ends. Germline V gene data show CDR1 as MDHEN and CDR2 as SYDVKM. DNA for the CDR3: TGTGCCAGCAGTCCAACAGGGAATCCTCAGCCCCAGCATTTT. Its protein is CASSPTGNPQPQHF.

This chain joins TRBV5-8 and TRBJ1-2, with a weak D call TRBD1 (5 bases). The V gene's germline CDR1 is SGHTS and CDR2 YDEGEE. The V end lost 4 bases, the J end lost 8 bases, and 12 bases lay between the germline ends. The CDR3 is 12 amino acids. CDR3: CASSQDKWGYTF. CDR3 coding DNA: TGTGCCAGCAGCCAGGACAAGTGGGGCTACACCTTC.

This clone was detected once. The chain links TRBV7-6 to TRBJ2-5; D unresolved. Between the trimmed V and J ends, which lost 1 base and 2 bases, there was a span of 11 bases. This CDR3 comprises 15 residues. Germline CDR1 and CDR2: SGHVS and FNYEAQ. The CDR3 spells CASSLGLQKQETQYF. The CDR3 nucleotides are TGTGCCAGCAGCTTAGGATTGCAGAAACAAGAGACCCAGTACTTC.

This chain uses TRBV2 with TRBJ2-5; 7 bases fit TRBD1. Trimming at V came to 9 bases and at J to 2 bases, leaving 12 bases not matched to a gene. The germline CDR1 and CDR2 sequences are SNHLY and FYNNEI. The CDR3 consists of 15 residues. The CDR3 spells CASWNPLRGQETQYF. As DNA, the CDR3 is TGTGCCAGTTGGAACCCTCTCAGGGGGCAAGAGACCCAGTACTTC.

The chain combines TRBV6-5 with TRBJ1-3; D remains ambiguous. The CDR3 loop spans 13 amino acids. Germline V gives CDR1 MNHEY, CDR2 SVGAGI. Between the trimmed V and J ends, which lost 7 bases and 1 base, there was a span of 8 bases. CDR3 loop: CASTRTSGNTIYF. For the CDR3, the DNA is TGTGCCAGCACTAGGACTTCTGGAAACACCATATATTTT.

This clone was observed a few times. The chain employs TRBV19 and TRBJ1-4, with unresolved D. This CDR3 has 16 residues. Between the trimmed V and J ends, which lost 3 bases and 4 bases, there was a span of 15 bases. Germline CDR1 is LNHDA and CDR2 is SQIVND (reference sequence). The CDR3 DNA follows: TGTGCCAGTAGTATTTCCCACCTGAACTATAATGAAAAACTGTTTTTT. It codes for CASSISHLNYNEKLFF.

This chain links TRBV7-2 with TRBJ1-2; 12 bases match TRBD1. The CDR3 is made up of 16 amino acids. Germline CDR1 reads SGHTA; CDR2 reads FQGNSA. V gave up 3 bases and J gave up 4 bases; unmatched junction bases: 6. The CDR3 spells CASSFPPGQGAYGYTF. The CDR3 DNA sequence: TGTGCCAGCAGCTTTCCACCGGGACAGGGGGCCTATGGCTACACCTTC.

The V and J genes are TRBV10-3 and TRBJ1-5; D remains ambiguous. This CDR3 contains 12 residues. With 7 bases removed from V and 10 bases from J, the gap between germline ends came to 14 bases. CDR1 is ENHRY, CDR2 SYGVKD, per germline. The CDR3, as DNA: TGTGCCATCACCCCGACTGGACGCCCCCAGCATTTT. It is translated as CAITPTGRPQHF.

V usage is TRBV4-1 and J usage is TRBJ2-1; D call uncertain. This CDR3 comprises 15 residues. CDR1 MGHRA and CDR2 YSYEKL come from the germline V gene. Trimming removed 3 bases from V and 3 bases from J, with 12 bases in between. CDR3 loop: CASSQEGTVYNEQFF. CDR3 sequence (DNA): TGCGCCAGCAGCCAGGAAGGTACAGTCTACAATGAGCAGTTCTTC.